A selection of T cell receptor beta chains follows, all from one sample in a study of blood T cell repertoires in COVID-19. TCRdb's table, derived via immunoSEQ multiplex PCR, lists solely in-frame clones and lacks some. This sample has around 31,000 clones, with roughly 90% found just once. Sequenced sample: peripheral blood. The receptors were gathered from a woman aged 40 to 50 with active or convalescent COVID-19. Each CDR3 is given with its conserved first and last residue. The D gene is left open where the match is weak.

d_call	j_call	v_call	cdr3_aa
NA	TRBJ1-2	TRBV7-2	CASSLRTAGYTF
NA	TRBJ2-6	TRBV4-3	CASSQDDPGANVLTF
NA	TRBJ2-7	TRBV10-3	CAISTQGRTSSYEQYF
TRBD1	TRBJ2-3	TRBV7-7	CASSLGTVITDTQYF
NA	TRBJ1-6	TRBV6-5	CASSSSVGESPLHF
NA	TRBJ1-1	TRBV6-2/TRBV6-3	CASSRQGFGPNTEAFF
NA	TRBJ2-1	TRBV7-3	CASSLVARDARGRRNNEQFF
NA	TRBJ1-6	TRBV30	CAWKQGNTYNSPLHF
NA	TRBJ2-7	TRBV30	CAWSVIRGGEQYF
TRBD1	TRBJ2-7	TRBV7-2	CASSLAGQGATYEQYF
TRBD1	TRBJ1-5	TRBV9	CASSAGTGEQPQHF
NA	TRBJ1-2	TRBV28	CASSPGQVGGYTF
NA	TRBJ1-5	TRBV3-1/TRBV3-2	CASSQDSAEPQHF
NA	TRBJ2-5	TRBV7-7	CASSKDNQETQYF
NA	TRBJ2-7	TRBV4-3	CASSQEARDEQYF
NA	TRBJ1-1	TRBV6-5	CASSRQKNTEAFF
TRBD2	TRBJ2-1	TRBV20-1	CSASLAGFNNEQFF
NA	TRBJ1-2	TRBV7-3	CASSLGVSYGYTF
NA	TRBJ1-2	TRBV6-5	CASSLGQFNYGYTF
NA	TRBJ2-7	TRBV5-3	CARSLAGESKKSYEQYF
NA	TRBJ1-2	TRBV4-1	CASSFQRTDYGYTF
NA	TRBJ2-7	TRBV13	CASSFGGSFEQYF
TRBD2	TRBJ2-3	TRBV9	CASSVSSGRAQSTDTQYF
TRBD1	TRBJ2-5	TRBV7-2	CASSSPGQGETQYF
NA	TRBJ2-2	TRBV2	CASSEQLVSGELFF
TRBD1	TRBJ1-4	TRBV28	CASSITGDDEKLFF
TRBD2	TRBJ2-7	TRBV7-2	CASSRASSGGYEQYF
NA	TRBJ1-1	TRBV19	CASNWGLNTEAFF
TRBD1	TRBJ2-5	TRBV28	CASSSGTGVGETQYF
TRBD1	TRBJ1-1	TRBV2	CASSVGTGRNTEAFF
NA	TRBJ1-2	TRBV14	CASSLAVGANYGYTF
NA	TRBJ1-5	TRBV7-3	CASSPHGGLGLEPQHF
TRBD1	TRBJ1-2	TRBV18	CASSPRQGLGGYTF
NA	TRBJ2-7	TRBV3-1/TRBV3-2	CASSQDIAVPYEQYF
NA	TRBJ2-2	TRBV7-3	CASSLILSPAGTGELFF
NA	TRBJ1-4	TRBV18	CASSPLDSLGTNEKLFF
TRBD2	TRBJ2-3	TRBV30	CASGGSTDTQYF
TRBD1	TRBJ1-2	TRBV27	CASSSSGGVSGYTF
TRBD1	TRBJ2-1	TRBV24-1	CATSEVPGQGPPNEQFF
TRBD2	TRBJ2-1	TRBV4-1	CASSTTSGRADEQFF
NA	TRBJ2-7	TRBV19	CASSSGITYEQYF
TRBD1	TRBJ1-3	TRBV5-1	CASRGDREFSGNTIYF
TRBD1	TRBJ1-2	TRBV7-3	CASSLGGGDRVSRGYGYTF
TRBD1	TRBJ1-1	TRBV5-1	CASSFSPTGGGTEAFF
NA	TRBJ1-5	TRBV3-1/TRBV3-2	CASSQDVPGDHQPQHF
NA	TRBJ1-6	TRBV28	CASNNREGGSPLHF
NA	TRBJ1-2	TRBV30	CAWSPPGSYGYTF
TRBD2	TRBJ2-1	TRBV5-6	CASSSGTSAFYNEQFF
TRBD2	TRBJ2-1	TRBV19	CASRGTSGVPNEQFF
TRBD2	TRBJ2-2	TRBV5-1	CASRGLAGEAGELFF
NA	TRBJ2-7	TRBV7-3	CASSLKSPYYEQYF
NA	TRBJ2-2	TRBV7-2	CASSLAGGGELFF
NA	TRBJ2-3	TRBV7-2	CASSPSTQGTDTQYF
TRBD1	TRBJ2-2	TRBV7-3	CASSLTRTGQTGELFF